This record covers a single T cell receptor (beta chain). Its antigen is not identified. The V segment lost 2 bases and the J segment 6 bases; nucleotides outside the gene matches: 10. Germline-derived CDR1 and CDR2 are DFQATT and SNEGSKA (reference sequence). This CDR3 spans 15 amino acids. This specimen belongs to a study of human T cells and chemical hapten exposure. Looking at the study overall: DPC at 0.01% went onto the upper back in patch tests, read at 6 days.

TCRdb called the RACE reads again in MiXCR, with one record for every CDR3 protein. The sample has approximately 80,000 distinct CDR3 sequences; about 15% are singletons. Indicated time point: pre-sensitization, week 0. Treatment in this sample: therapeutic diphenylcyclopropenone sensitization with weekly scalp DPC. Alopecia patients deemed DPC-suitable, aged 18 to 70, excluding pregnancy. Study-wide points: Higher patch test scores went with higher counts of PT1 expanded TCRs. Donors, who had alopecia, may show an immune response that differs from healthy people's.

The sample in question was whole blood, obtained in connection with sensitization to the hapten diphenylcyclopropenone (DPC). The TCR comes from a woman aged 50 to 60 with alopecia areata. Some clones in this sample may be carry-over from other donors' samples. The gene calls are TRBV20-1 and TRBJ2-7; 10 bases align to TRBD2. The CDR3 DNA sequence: TGCAGTGCTAGAAAGAATCTAGCGGGAGTAGGCGAGCAGTACTTC. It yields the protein CSARKNLAGVGEQYF.